This entry lists 8 T cell receptor beta chains sequenced from one sample in a study of blood T cells in healthy people across ages. A second PCR, run for roughly 7 to 11 cycles, used a sample-barcoded 5' primer plus a J-beta primer mix. TCRdb itself ran the 5' RACE reads through MiXCR, one entry per CDR3 protein. Found here are approximately 940,000 distinct CDR3 sequences, about 48% of them singletons; the top ten hold roughly 13%. Sequenced material: blood. These TCRs come from a man younger than 40 in good health.

This clonotype was recorded a few times. The J gene is TRBJ2-5, the V gene TRBV7-8; 10 bases match TRBD2. This CDR3 has 16 residues. Trimming took 2 bases from V and 6 from J; bases not matched to a gene: 9. Germline CDR1 SGHVS, CDR2 FQNEAQ. DNA for the CDR3: TGTGCCAGCAGCTTATCTGAGCGGGGGGGCCGGCAGACCCAGTACTTC. Encoded protein: CASSLSERGGRQTQYF.

The V call is TRBV7-2, the J call TRBJ2-7; D is possibly TRBD2 (6 bases). This CDR3 contains 18 residues. Germline V gene data show CDR1 as SGHTA and CDR2 as FQGNSA. Trimming removed 0 bases from V and 7 bases from J, with 25 bases in between. CDR3 amino acids: CASSLAFGARGSYNEQYF. The CDR3 DNA is TGTGCCAGCAGCTTAGCGTTCGGGGCTCGGGGGAGTTACAATGAGCAGTACTTC.

This chain joins TRBV10-3 and TRBJ2-1, with 10 bases identical to TRBD2. Trimming at V came to 7 bases and at J to 4 bases, leaving 22 bases not matched to a gene. The germline CDR1 and CDR2 sequences are ENHRY and SYGVKD. The CDR3 is 20 amino acids. CDR3 nucleotide sequence: TGTGCCATCAATCCACCCCAGGAAGCGGGGGGGCCCTTCAATTACAATGAGCAGTTCTTC. This codes for CAINPPQEAGGPFNYNEQFF.

This chain links TRBV2 with TRBJ2-1, with 11 bases matching TRBD2. Looked up from germline, CDR1 is SNHLY and CDR2 is FYNNEI. The CDR3 runs 15 residues. The J segment lost 3 bases and the V segment lost 9 bases, leaving 7 bases of the junction unmatched. As DNA, the CDR3 is TGTGCCAGTACCATTCTAGCGGGGGGCTACAATGAGCAGTTCTTC. This sequence encodes CASTILAGGYNEQFF.

This rearrangement joins TRBV7-9 to TRBJ2-5; D gene ambiguous. The CDR3 covers 12 residues. V lost 5 bases to trimming and J lost 5 bases, with 9 bases between them. Germline V lookup: CDR1 SEHNR, CDR2 FQNEAQ (reference sequence). CDR3 sequence reads: CASSVNRETQYF. In DNA, the CDR3 is TGTGCCAGCAGCGTCAATCGGGAGACCCAGTACTTC.

Only a few counts were recorded for this clonotype. V usage is TRBV20-1 and J usage is TRBJ2-5; D is unresolved. CDR1 is DFQATT and CDR2 is SNEGSKA in the germline V gene (reference sequence). This CDR3 spans 15 amino acids. V lost 0 bases to trimming and J lost 1 base, with 12 bases between them. CDR3 in amino acids: CSARDSGSPQETQYF. Written as DNA, the CDR3 is TGCAGTGCTAGAGATAGTGGCAGTCCCCAAGAGACCCAGTACTTC.

This rearrangement joins TRBV7-2 to TRBJ2-5; possibly TRBD2 for D (6 bases). The CDR3 spans 15 residues. V was clipped by 0 bases and J by 5 bases, with 13 bases between them. CDR1 and CDR2 (germline): SGHTA, FQGNSA. As DNA, the CDR3 is TGTGCCAGCAGCTTAGCCCGGGAGCCAAAGGAGACCCAGTACTTC. It specifies CASSLAREPKETQYF.

The chain uses TRBV4-2 and TRBJ1-2; no reliable D call. The germline gives CDR1 LGHNA, CDR2 YNFKEQ. The CDR3 totals 15 residues. The V and J ends lost 0 bases and 4 bases respectively, with 12 bases between them. The CDR3 is CASSQDKAPTYGYTF. As DNA, the CDR3 is TGTGCCAGCAGCCAAGACAAGGCCCCTACCTATGGCTACACCTTC.